These T cell receptor beta chains were read from a single sample in a study of blood T cell repertoires in COVID-19. This table comes from immunoSEQ multiplex PCR, and its TCRdb copy is limited to in-frame clones, with some not included. This sample has just under 350,000 clones, with approximately 91% found just once. The material sequenced was peripheral blood. The receptors here all came from a woman aged 65 to 85 with COVID-19, enrolled during active disease. The CDR3 runs from the conserved cysteine through the conserved F or W. Each record gives: CDR3 length, J gene, V gene, CDR3 protein.

>16|TRBJ2-3|TRBV5-6
CASSFGTGGVIDTQYF
>13|TRBJ2-7|TRBV30
CACGTVAIYEQYF
>13|TRBJ1-5|TRBV2
CASRDRAPQPQHF
>15|TRBJ1-5|TRBV18
CASSHSDRVNQPQHF
>12|TRBJ1-1|TRBV29-1
CSVKRGTTEAFF
>13|TRBJ1-1|TRBV7-2
CASSLWGVTEAFF
>14|TRBJ2-3|TRBV11-2
CASSLAGDWDTQYF
>13|TRBJ2-5|TRBV24-1
CATKGGALETQYF
>14|TRBJ1-4|TRBV7-9
CASSQDSFNEKLFF
>14|TRBJ1-2|TRBV3-1/TRBV3-2
CASSQLSGDYGYTF
>13|TRBJ2-3|TRBV27
CATIGVWSDTQYF
>15|TRBJ1-5|TRBV12-5
CASGLRDIPNQPQHF
>16|TRBJ2-4|TRBV11-2
CASSLVYGEKENIQYF
>14|TRBJ1-3|TRBV7-9
CASSSRGGGNTIYF
>15|TRBJ2-1|TRBV6-5
CASSYRGSSYNEQFF
>15|TRBJ2-5|TRBV2
CASSVLAGGRETQYF
>15|TRBJ1-6|TRBV2
CASRLTGAGNSPLHF
>14|TRBJ2-3|TRBV2
CASSAPSSTDTQYF
>13|TRBJ1-1|TRBV30
CAWKGQGFSEAFF
>14|TRBJ2-1|TRBV28
CASSSNRGLGEQFF
>15|TRBJ2-3|TRBV27
CASSLGTGHTDTQYF
>16|TRBJ1-1|TRBV5-4
CASSPWGQGGAFEAFF
>14|TRBJ2-1|TRBV28
CASSLLEGATEQFF
>14|TRBJ1-2|TRBV7-8
CASSLRTGDYGYTF
>12|TRBJ2-7|TRBV9
CASSGSGDEQYF
>11|TRBJ2-1|TRBV10-3
CAITSGERQFF
>15|TRBJ1-2|TRBV5-6
CASSLLDRLNYGYTF
>18|TRBJ1-2|TRBV5-1
CASSSNLRDRAPNYGYTF
>15|TRBJ2-2|TRBV30
CAWILAGSDTGELFF
>14|TRBJ2-7|TRBV4-1
CARARGGDPYEQYF
>15|TRBJ1-4|TRBV11-2
CASSFYRFTGGKLFF
>16|TRBJ2-2|TRBV27
CASSLFSGLDTGELFF
>11|TRBJ2-5|TRBV5-6
CASSFEETQYF
>13|TRBJ2-5|TRBV10-3
CATYRGGGETQYF
>13|TRBJ1-2|TRBV10-3
CATRDRTNYGYTF
>13|TRBJ2-7|TRBV29-1
CSVEDPGSYEQYF
>14|TRBJ2-6|TRBV29-1
CSITTGSGANVLTF
>15|TRBJ1-2|TRBV15
CATSRDSTGRYGYTF
>15|TRBJ2-7|TRBV3-1/TRBV3-2
CASSQALTLGSEQYF
>16|TRBJ1-2|TRBV2
CASSEVGTPVYYGYTF
>15|TRBJ1-1|TRBV28
CASSSPPRQNTEAFF
>15|TRBJ1-5|TRBV27
CASSLGGQPNQPQHF
>16|TRBJ2-3|TRBV7-2
CASSSVAGTRADTQYF
>15|TRBJ2-1|TRBV3-1/TRBV3-2
CASSQGWSSYNEQFF
>12|TRBJ1-2|TRBV3-1/TRBV3-2
CASSLTGDGYTF
>13|TRBJ1-1|TRBV29-1
CSVEWAGNTEAFF
>9|TRBJ1-5|TRBV20-1
CNLNQPQHF
>14|TRBJ1-5|TRBV10-3
CAISATGTDQPQHF
>14|TRBJ1-3|TRBV5-8
CASSPGAGGNTIYF
>17|TRBJ2-7|TRBV3-1/TRBV3-2
CASSQGGPISLYYEQYF
>13|TRBJ2-1|TRBV2
CASSATSGNEQFF
>15|TRBJ2-7|TRBV5-8
CASRGRDSKIYEQYF
>12|TRBJ1-2|TRBV20-1
CSASSANYGYTF
>17|TRBJ2-2|TRBV27
CASSLFPSRLNTGELFF
>12|TRBJ2-3|TRBV7-9
CASGRGADTQYF
>13|TRBJ1-3|TRBV7-2
CASSSLAGNTIYF
>13|TRBJ1-2|TRBV28
CASTQTGNYGYTF
>11|TRBJ2-7|TRBV27
CASSFGGEQYF